These 18 T cell receptor beta chains originate from one sample sequenced in a study of cytomegalovirus exposure and HLA in healthy donors. The data were produced by immunoSEQ multiplex PCR, yet TCRdb's version contains in-frame clones alone and is incomplete. The profile shows over 100,000 clones, 89% of them singletons. The material sequenced was PBMCs. All receptors derive from a woman younger than 30 in good health and CMV-seronegative.

V gene TRBV18 combines with J gene TRBJ2-3; possible D gene TRBD1, 6 bases. CDR3 length: 12 amino acids. Trimming stripped 6 bases from V and 10 bases from J, with 14 bases between. Germline V gene lookup returns CDR1 KGHSH and CDR2 LQKENI. CDR3 in amino acids: CASSGNQGPQYF. The DNA for the CDR3 is TGTGCCAGCTCGGGGAACCAGGGGCCGCAGTATTTT.

This chain uses TRBV2 with TRBJ1-6; 7 bases line up with TRBD1. The CDR3 runs 17 residues. Unmatched junction bases numbered 8, after V lost 6 bases and J lost 0 bases. Germline V lookup: CDR1 SNHLY, CDR2 FYNNEI. Written as DNA, the CDR3 is TGTGCCAGCAGCGATCCGGGACAGAGCTCCTATAATTCACCCCTCCACTTT. This codes for CASSDPGQSSYNSPLHF.

This rearrangement joins TRBV6-5 to TRBJ1-2; D is uncertain. V gave up 8 bases and J gave up 0 bases, with 13 bases separating them. Germline lookup yields CDR1 MNHEY and CDR2 SVGAGI. This CDR3 has 14 residues. CDR3 in amino acids: CASLAAQPNYGYTF. DNA of the CDR3: TGTGCCAGCCTCGCCGCACAGCCTAACTATGGCTACACCTTC.

V and J are TRBV15 and TRBJ1-1; possible D gene TRBD1, 6 bases. The germline gives CDR1 LNHNV, CDR2 YYDKDF (reference sequence). The CDR3 extends over 15 amino acids. Trimming took 3 bases from V and 0 from J, leaving 11 bases between them. Here the CDR3 reads CATSRGGGLNTEAFF. In DNA, the CDR3 is TGTGCCACCAGCAGGGGAGGGGGATTGAACACTGAAGCTTTCTTT.

V is TRBV5-6 and J is TRBJ2-2; possibly TRBD2 for D (7 bases). The germline gives CDR1 SGHDT, CDR2 YYEEEE. The V end lost 5 bases, the J end lost 5 bases, and 16 bases lay between the germline ends. The CDR3 runs to 15 residues. CDR3 protein: CASRERGGRTGELFF. In nucleotides, the CDR3 is TGTGCCAGCAGGGAGAGGGGGGGAAGGACCGGGGAGCTGTTTTTT.

This chain uses TRBV4-1 with TRBJ2-1; a weak D match, TRBD2 (5 bases). There are 17 residues in the CDR3. V lost 2 bases and J 0 bases, leaving 14 bases between the germline ends. Germline CDR1 is MGHRA and CDR2 is YSYEKL. CDR3 coding DNA: TGCGCCAGCAGCCAACCCCGAAGAGGGAGCTCCTACAATGAGCAGTTCTTC. This translates into CASSQPRRGSSYNEQFF.

V gene TRBV6-1 combines with J gene TRBJ2-7; D might be TRBD1 (6 bases). V lost 10 bases and J lost 2, with 12 bases in between. The CDR3 is 12 residues long. Germline CDR1 and CDR2: MNHNS and SASEGT. Written as DNA, the CDR3 is TGTGCCACCACCCGGGACACCTACGAGCAGTACTTC. Translated: CATTRDTYEQYF.

Here the CDR3 reads CAISGPGLGVAFF. The CDR3, as DNA: TGTGCCATCAGCGGCCCCGGTTTAGGGGTAGCTTTCTTT. The chain carries TRBV10-3 and TRBJ1-1; D is possibly TRBD1 (5 bases). V was shortened by 6 bases and J by 10 bases, with 18 bases between the two germline ends. From germline, CDR1 is ENHRY and CDR2 SYGVKD. The CDR3 has 13 amino acids.

This clone was counted once. The chain is built from TRBV10-3 and TRBJ1-1; TRBD1 is a possible D gene (6 bases). This CDR3 region has 13 residues. Germline V gene data show CDR1 as ENHRY and CDR2 as SYGVKD. V lost 11 bases, J lost 4 bases, and 17 bases lay in between. CDR3 coding DNA: TGTGCCTCCAGGACAGAGCCGAGCACTGAAGCTTTCTTT. This gives the protein CASRTEPSTEAFF.

This rearrangement joins TRBV7-2 to TRBJ2-4, with D possibly being TRBD2 (5 bases). The CDR3 runs 15 residues. Germline CDR1 reads SGHTA; CDR2 reads FQGNSA. Trimming cost V 0 bases and J 5 bases, with 11 bases left between them. CDR3 sequence reads: CASSLATGIQNIQYF. In DNA, the CDR3 is TGTGCCAGCAGCTTAGCTACGGGGATTCAAAACATTCAGTACTTC.

The chain uses TRBV2 and TRBJ1-1, with TRBD1 matching over 9 bases. The V segment lost 7 bases and the J segment 4 bases; nucleotides outside the gene matches: 4. The CDR3 runs to 13 residues. Looked up from germline, CDR1 is SNHLY and CDR2 is FYNNEI. CDR3 residues: CASTGTGITEAFF. CDR3 nucleotide sequence: TGTGCCAGCACTGGGACAGGGATCACTGAAGCTTTCTTT.

This rearrangement joins TRBV18 to TRBJ1-6; D not resolved. In germline, CDR1 is KGHSH, CDR2 LQKENI. This CDR3 contains 12 residues. V was pared by 0 bases and J by 11 bases, with 5 bases between. The CDR3 DNA follows: TGTGCCAGCTCACCACCGGGAGCACCCCTCCACTTT. Translating it yields CASSPPGAPLHF.

The chain has TRBV11-2 and TRBJ1-6; the D gene is possibly TRBD1 (5 bases). The length of the CDR3 is 16 residues. Germline V lookup: CDR1 SGHAT, CDR2 FQNNGV. V lost 7 bases and J 7 bases, leaving 20 bases between the germline ends. The CDR3 is CASTASSTGPNSPLHF. CDR3 coding DNA: TGTGCCAGCACCGCTTCGAGTACAGGCCCCAATTCACCCCTCCACTTT. The full variable domain, completed using reference TRBV11-2 and TRBJ1-6, is EAGVAQSPRYKIIEKRQSVAFWCNPISGHATLYWYQQILGQGPKLLIQFQNNGVVDDSQLPKDRFSAERLKGVDSTLKIQPAKLEDSAVYLCASTASSTGPNSPLHFGNGTRLTVT.

V is TRBV7-2 and J is TRBJ1-6; maybe TRBD1 (5 bases). V was trimmed by 5 bases and J by 10 bases, leaving 24 bases between them. Per the germline V gene, CDR1 is SGHTA and CDR2 is FQGNSA. This CDR3 region has 17 residues. The chain's CDR3 is CASSRPPTGHPRSPLHF. The CDR3 coding sequence is TGTGCCAGCAGCCGACCCCCTACCGGACACCCCAGATCACCCCTCCACTTT. Based on the CDR3 plus reference TRBV7-2 and TRBJ1-6, the full variable domain is GAGVSQSPSNKVTEKGKDVELRCDPISGHTALYWYRQSLGQGLEFLIYFQGNSAPDKSGLPSDRFSAERTGGSVSTLTIQRTQQEDSAVYLCASSRPPTGHPRSPLHFGNGTRLTVT.

This clone has just one count. The chain recombines TRBV4-1 with TRBJ1-4; D remains ambiguous. The CDR3 runs to 13 residues. V was clipped by 2 bases and J by 8 bases, with 9 bases between them. The germline gives CDR1 MGHRA, CDR2 YSYEKL. CDR3 sequence (DNA): TGCGCCAGCAGCCAAACAAACGGGGAAAAACTGTTTTTT. Amino acid sequence: CASSQTNGEKLFF.

The chain employs TRBV6-1 and TRBJ2-7; 11 bases align to TRBD2. Losses at the gene ends were 6 bases for V and 9 bases for J; bases not matched to a gene: 7. Germline values: CDR1 MNHNS, CDR2 SASEGT. The CDR3 is 13 residues long. CDR3 sequence: CASRVIAGGLQYF. CDR3 bases: TGTGCCAGCAGGGTAATAGCGGGGGGGCTGCAGTACTTC.

V gene TRBV5-1 combines with J gene TRBJ2-5, with 7 nucleotides matching TRBD1. Germline V gene sequence: CDR1 SGHRS, CDR2 YFSETQ. The CDR3 runs 14 residues. V shed 3 bases, J shed 1 base, and the junction held 3 bases outside the gene matches. The CDR3 region has the DNA TGCGCCAGCAGCTCCCGACAGGGCCAAGAGACCCAGTACTTC. The encoded protein is CASSSRQGQETQYF.

This clone was counted between two and nine times. The CDR3 bases are TGTGCCAGCAGTGACTCCTTCCCGGCCCAGCATTTT. Translated, it gives CASSDSFPAQHF. The chain employs TRBV6-4 and TRBJ1-5, with unresolved D. The V gene lost 0 bases and the J gene lost 11 bases, with 8 bases spanning the gap. Germline CDR1 MRHNA, CDR2 SNTAGT. The CDR3 length is 12 residues.